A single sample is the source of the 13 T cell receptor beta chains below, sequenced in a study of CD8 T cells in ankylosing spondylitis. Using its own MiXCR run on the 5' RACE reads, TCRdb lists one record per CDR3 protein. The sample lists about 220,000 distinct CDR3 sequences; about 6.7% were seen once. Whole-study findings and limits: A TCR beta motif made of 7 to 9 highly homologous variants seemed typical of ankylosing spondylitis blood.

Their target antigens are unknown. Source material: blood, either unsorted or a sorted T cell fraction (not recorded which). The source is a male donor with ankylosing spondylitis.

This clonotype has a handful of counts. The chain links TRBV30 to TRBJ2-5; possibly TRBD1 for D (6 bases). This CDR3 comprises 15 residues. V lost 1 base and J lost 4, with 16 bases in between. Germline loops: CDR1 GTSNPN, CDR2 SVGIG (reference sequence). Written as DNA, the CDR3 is TGTGCCTGGAGTGACAGGGTGCGTTATGGAGAGACCCAGTACTTC. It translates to CAWSDRVRYGETQYF.

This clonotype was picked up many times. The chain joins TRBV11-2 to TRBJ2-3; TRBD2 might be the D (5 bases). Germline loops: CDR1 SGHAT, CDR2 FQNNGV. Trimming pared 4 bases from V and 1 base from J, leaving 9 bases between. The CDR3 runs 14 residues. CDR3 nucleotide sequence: TGTGCCAGCAGCTATCTGAGGGGCACAGATACGCAGTATTTT. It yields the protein CASSYLRGTDTQYF.

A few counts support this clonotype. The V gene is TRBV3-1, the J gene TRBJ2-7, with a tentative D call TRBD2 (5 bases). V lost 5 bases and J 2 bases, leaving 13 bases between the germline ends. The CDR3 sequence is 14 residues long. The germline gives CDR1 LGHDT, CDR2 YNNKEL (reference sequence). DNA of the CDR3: TGTGCCAGCAGCACTAGTACCCCTCCCTACGAGCAGTACTTC. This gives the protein CASSTSTPPYEQYF.

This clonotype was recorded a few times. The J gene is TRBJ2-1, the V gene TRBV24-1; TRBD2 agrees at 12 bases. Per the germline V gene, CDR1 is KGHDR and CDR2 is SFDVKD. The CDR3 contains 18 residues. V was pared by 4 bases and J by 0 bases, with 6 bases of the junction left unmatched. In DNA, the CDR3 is TGTGCCACCAGTGACAGACGGACTAGCGGGAACTCCTACAATGAGCAGTTCTTC. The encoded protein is CATSDRRTSGNSYNEQFF.

This CDR3 is CAISEPALGGNYGYTF. The CDR3 DNA reads TGTGCCATCAGTGAGCCGGCTTTAGGGGGGAACTATGGCTACACCTTC. This rearrangement joins TRBV10-3 to TRBJ1-2, with D perhaps TRBD1 (6 bases). The CDR3 extends over 16 amino acids. Deletions cut 2 bases from V and 2 bases from J, with 15 bases between. From germline, CDR1 is ENHRY and CDR2 SYGVKD.

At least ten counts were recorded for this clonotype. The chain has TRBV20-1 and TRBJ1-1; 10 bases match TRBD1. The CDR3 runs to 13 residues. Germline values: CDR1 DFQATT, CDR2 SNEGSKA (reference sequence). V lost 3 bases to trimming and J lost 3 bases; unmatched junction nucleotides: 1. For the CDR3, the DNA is TGCAGTGCTAGGGGGACAGGGGACACTGAAGCTTTCTTT. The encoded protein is CSARGTGDTEAFF.

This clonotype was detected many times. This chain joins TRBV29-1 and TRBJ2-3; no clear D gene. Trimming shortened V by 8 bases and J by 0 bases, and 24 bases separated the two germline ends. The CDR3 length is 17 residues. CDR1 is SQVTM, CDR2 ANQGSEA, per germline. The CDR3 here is CSPGYGTKNPSTDTQYF. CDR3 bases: TGCAGCCCGGGTTATGGTACGAAGAATCCTAGCACAGATACGCAGTATTTT.

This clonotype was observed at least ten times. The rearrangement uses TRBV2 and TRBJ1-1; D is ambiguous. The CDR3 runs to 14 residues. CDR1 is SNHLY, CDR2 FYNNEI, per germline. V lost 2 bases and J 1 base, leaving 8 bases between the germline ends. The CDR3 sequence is CASSETDGNTEAFF. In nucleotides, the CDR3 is TGTGCCAGCAGTGAAACTGACGGGAACACTGAAGCTTTCTTT.

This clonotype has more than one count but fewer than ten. DNA for the CDR3: TGCGCCAGCAGACTCCTGCTAGAGGGCTACAATGAGCAGTTCTTC. This codes for CASRLLLEGYNEQFF. This chain links TRBV10-2 with TRBJ2-1; the D gene is possibly TRBD2 (5 bases). Trimming removed 6 bases from V and 3 bases from J, with 15 bases in between. The length of the CDR3 is 15 residues. Germline V gene sequence: CDR1 WSHSY, CDR2 SAAADI.

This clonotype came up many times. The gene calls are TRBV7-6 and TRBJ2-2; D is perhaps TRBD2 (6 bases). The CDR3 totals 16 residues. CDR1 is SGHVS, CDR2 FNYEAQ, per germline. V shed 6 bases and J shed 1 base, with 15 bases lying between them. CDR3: CASRVPPGENTGELFF. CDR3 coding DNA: TGTGCCAGCAGAGTCCCCCCGGGGGAGAACACCGGGGAGCTGTTTTTT. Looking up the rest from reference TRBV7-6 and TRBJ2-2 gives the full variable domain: GAGVSQSPRYKVTKRGQDVALRCDPISGHVSLYWYRQALGQGPEFLTYFNYEAQQDKSGLPNDRFSAERPEGSISTLTIQRTEQRDSAMYRCASRVPPGENTGELFFGEGSRLTVL.

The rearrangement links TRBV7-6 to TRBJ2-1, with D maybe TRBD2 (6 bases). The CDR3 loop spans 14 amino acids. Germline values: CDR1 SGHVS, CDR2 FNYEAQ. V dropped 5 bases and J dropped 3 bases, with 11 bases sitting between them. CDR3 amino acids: CASSLGLGYNEQFF. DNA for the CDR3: TGTGCCAGCAGCCTGGGACTGGGCTACAATGAGCAGTTCTTC. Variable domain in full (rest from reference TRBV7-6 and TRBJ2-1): GAGVSQSPRYKVTKRGQDVALRCDPISGHVSLYWYRQALGQGPEFLTYFNYEAQQDKSGLPNDRFSAERPEGSISTLTIQRTEQRDSAMYRCASSLGLGYNEQFFGPGTRLTVL.

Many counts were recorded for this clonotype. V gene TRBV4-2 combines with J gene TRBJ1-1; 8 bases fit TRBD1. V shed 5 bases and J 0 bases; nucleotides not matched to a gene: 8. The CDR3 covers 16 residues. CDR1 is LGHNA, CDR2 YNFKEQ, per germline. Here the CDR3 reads CASSATGGPMNTEAFF. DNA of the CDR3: TGTGCCAGCAGCGCCACAGGGGGACCCATGAACACTGAAGCTTTCTTT.

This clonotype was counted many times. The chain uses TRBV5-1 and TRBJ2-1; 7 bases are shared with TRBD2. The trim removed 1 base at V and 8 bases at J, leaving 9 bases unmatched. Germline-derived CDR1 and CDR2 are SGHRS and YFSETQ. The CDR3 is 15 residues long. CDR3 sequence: CASSLYAGARDEQFF. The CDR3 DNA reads TGCGCCAGCAGCTTGTATGCGGGAGCTAGAGATGAGCAGTTCTTC.